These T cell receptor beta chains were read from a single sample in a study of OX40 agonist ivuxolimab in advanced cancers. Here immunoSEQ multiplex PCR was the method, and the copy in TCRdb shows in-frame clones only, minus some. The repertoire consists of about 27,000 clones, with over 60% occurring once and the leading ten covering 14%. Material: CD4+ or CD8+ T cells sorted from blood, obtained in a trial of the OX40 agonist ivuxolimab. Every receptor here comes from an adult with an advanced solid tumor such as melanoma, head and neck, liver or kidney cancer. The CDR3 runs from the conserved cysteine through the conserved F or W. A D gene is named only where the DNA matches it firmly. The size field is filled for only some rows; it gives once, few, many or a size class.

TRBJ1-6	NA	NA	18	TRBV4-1	TGCGCCAGCAGCCAGAGGGGAGATCTTAGCTCCTATAATTCACCCCTCCACTTT	CASSQRGDLSSYNSPLHF
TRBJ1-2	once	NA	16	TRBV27	TGTGCCAGCAGTTTGGCTTTGGGCAGGGATGTAGGAGGCTACACCTTC	CASSLALGRDVGGYTF
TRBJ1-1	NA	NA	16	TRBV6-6	TGTGCCAGCAGATTCCACCGAGGCAGGCTGTTAACTGAAGCTTTCTTT	CASRFHRGRLLTEAFF
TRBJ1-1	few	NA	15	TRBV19	TGTGCCAGTAGTATGGCAAGGGTCGCGAACACTGAAGCTTTCTTT	CASSMARVANTEAFF
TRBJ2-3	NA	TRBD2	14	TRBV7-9	TGTGCCAGCAGAAGGACTAGTGTCGCAGATACGCAGTATTTT	CASRRTSVADTQYF
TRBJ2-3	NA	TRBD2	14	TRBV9	TGTGCCAGCAGCGTGGGCGGGGGGGCAGATACGCAGTATTTT	CASSVGGGADTQYF
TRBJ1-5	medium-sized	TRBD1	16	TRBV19	TGTGCCAGTAGTACCCTGCCTGGACAGGGGGATCAGCCCCAGCATTTT	CASSTLPGQGDQPQHF
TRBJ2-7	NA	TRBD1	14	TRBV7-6	TGTGCCAGCAGCTCCCGAACAGGGGAAGGCGAGCAGTACTTC	CASSSRTGEGEQYF
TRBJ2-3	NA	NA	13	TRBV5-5	TGTGCCAGCACCTTCGGGGGACAAGATACGCAGTATTTT	CASTFGGQDTQYF
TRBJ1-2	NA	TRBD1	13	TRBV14	TGTGCCAGCAGCTTACAGGGGAGTAGAAGGGTTACCTTC	CASSLQGSRRVTF
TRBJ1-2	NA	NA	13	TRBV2	TGTGCCAGCAGTTCGGACAGTAACTATGGCTACACCTTC	CASSSDSNYGYTF
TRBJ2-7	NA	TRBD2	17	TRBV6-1	TGTGCCAGCAGTGAAGCGCGCTGGCGGGGGGACACTAGCGGGCAGTACTTC	CASSEARWRGDTSGQYF
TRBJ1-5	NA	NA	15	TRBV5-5	TGTGCCAGCAGCTTGCAGGGGTTCGGCAATCAGCCCCAGCATTTT	CASSLQGFGNQPQHF
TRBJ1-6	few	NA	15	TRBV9	TGTGCCAGCAGCGTCGGGACGGGGTATAATTCACCCCTCCACTTT	CASSVGTGYNSPLHF
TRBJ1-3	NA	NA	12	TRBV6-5	TGTGCCAGCTCGGAGGATGGAAACACCATATATTTT	CASSEDGNTIYF
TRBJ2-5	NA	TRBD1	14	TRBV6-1	TGTGCCAGCAGTCCGGACAGGGGGCAAGAGACCCAGTACTTC	CASSPDRGQETQYF
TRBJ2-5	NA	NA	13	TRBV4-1	TGCGCCAGCAGCCGCGGCCCTTGGGAGACCCAGTACTTC	CASSRGPWETQYF
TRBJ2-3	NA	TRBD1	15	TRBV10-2	TGCGCCAGCAGTCGGGACAGCCAGATCACAGATACGCAGTATTTT	CASSRDSQITDTQYF
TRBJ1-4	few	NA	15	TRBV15	TGTGCCACCAGCAGAGATCAGACGTTCGGTGAAAAACTGTTTTTT	CATSRDQTFGEKLFF
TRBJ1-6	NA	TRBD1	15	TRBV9	TGTGCCAGCAGCCCACGACAGGGGGAGGGTTCACCCCTCCACTTT	CASSPRQGEGSPLHF
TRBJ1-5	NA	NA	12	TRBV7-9	TGTGCCAGCAGCTCCTCAGATCAGCCCCAGCATTTT	CASSSSDQPQHF
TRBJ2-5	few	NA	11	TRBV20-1	TGCAGTGCCCAGACTCAAGAGACCCAGTACTTC	CSAQTQETQYF
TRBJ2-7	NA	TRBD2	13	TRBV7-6	TGTGCCAGCAGCTCCACCGCGGGGGGGCCTGGGTACTTC	CASSSTAGGPGYF
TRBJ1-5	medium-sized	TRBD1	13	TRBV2	TGTGCCACCCAACAGGGGAGGGAGCAGCCCCAGCATTTT	CATQQGREQPQHF
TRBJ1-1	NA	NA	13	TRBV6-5	TGTGCCAGCAGTTACTTCGGGGAGACTGAAGCTTTCTTT	CASSYFGETEAFF
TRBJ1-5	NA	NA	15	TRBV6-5	TGTGCCAGCAGTTTCAACAGGGATAGCAATCAGCCCCAGCATTTT	CASSFNRDSNQPQHF
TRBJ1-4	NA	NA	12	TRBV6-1	TGTGCCAGCAGTTTTCAGGGGGAAAAACTGTTTTTT	CASSFQGEKLFF